This passage covers 5 T cell receptor beta chains from one sample sequenced in a study of cytomegalovirus exposure and HLA in healthy donors. 13 Jbeta primers and 60 Vbeta primers were used for the PCR. Generated by immunoSEQ multiplex PCR, the TCRdb table keeps only in-frame clones and is missing some. This sample has some 140,000 clones, with 79% found just once. The sample comprised PBMCs. All receptors come from a man aged 18 to 29 in good health and CMV-seronegative.

The chain has TRBV19 and TRBJ1-4, with 11 bases fitting TRBD1. The CDR3 loop spans 14 amino acids. Trimming cost V 7 bases and J 10 bases; bases outside gene matches: 8. The germline gives CDR1 LNHDA, CDR2 SQIVND (reference sequence). The CDR3 loop reads CASKDRGLLGKLFF. For the CDR3, the DNA is TGTGCCAGTAAGGACAGGGGGCTTTTAGGAAAACTGTTTTTT.

V gene TRBV5-1 combines with J gene TRBJ1-1, with D maybe TRBD1 (5 bases). The CDR3 totals 13 residues. V lost 2 bases to trimming and J lost 2 bases, with 7 bases between them. Germline V lookup: CDR1 SGHRS, CDR2 YFSETQ. The chain's CDR3 is CASSFQGNTEAFF. The CDR3 nucleotides are TGCGCCAGCAGCTTCCAGGGTAACACTGAAGCTTTCTTT.

V gene TRBV9 combines with J gene TRBJ2-2; no clear D gene. Germline V gives CDR1 SGDLS, CDR2 YYNGEE. This CDR3 spans 13 amino acids. V was shortened by 3 bases and J by 5 bases, with 8 bases between the two germline ends. This chain's CDR3 is CASSAPQTGELFF. As DNA, the CDR3 is TGTGCCAGCAGCGCCCCGCAGACCGGGGAGCTGTTTTTT.

V gene TRBV5-8 combines with J gene TRBJ2-1; 7 positions agree with TRBD1. The CDR3 is 17 amino acids. V dropped 4 bases and J dropped 7; count of bases not matched to a gene: 17. Germline V gene data show CDR1 as SGHTS and CDR2 as YDEGEE. CDR3 amino acids: CASSTGTDLGRSNEQFF. DNA for the CDR3: TGTGCCAGCAGCACCGGGACAGACTTGGGGCGGTCGAATGAGCAGTTCTTC.

V and J are TRBV19 and TRBJ2-3; D is perhaps TRBD1 (5 bases). Germline assignment: CDR1 LNHDA and CDR2 SQIVND (reference sequence). CDR3 length equals 15 residues. V shed 4 bases and J shed 5 bases, with 16 bases lying between them. The CDR3 nucleotides are TGTGCCAGTAGTAGGTCAGGGTGGGGTAAAGATACGCAGTATTTT. Protein sequence: CASSRSGWGKDTQYF.